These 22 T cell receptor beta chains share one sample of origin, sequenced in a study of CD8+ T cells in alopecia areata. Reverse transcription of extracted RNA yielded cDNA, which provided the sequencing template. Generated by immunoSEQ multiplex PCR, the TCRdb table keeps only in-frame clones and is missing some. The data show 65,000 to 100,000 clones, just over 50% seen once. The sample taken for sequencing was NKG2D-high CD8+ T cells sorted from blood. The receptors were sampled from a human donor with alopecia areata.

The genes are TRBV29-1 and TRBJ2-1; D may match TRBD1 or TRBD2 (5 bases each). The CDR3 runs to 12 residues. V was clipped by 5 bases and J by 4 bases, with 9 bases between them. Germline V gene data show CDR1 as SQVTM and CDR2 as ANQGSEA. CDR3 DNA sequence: TGCAGCGTTCCGGGACCATACAATGAGCAGTTCTTC. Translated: CSVPGPYNEQFF.

CDR3 sequence (DNA): TGTGCCAGCAGTTACTTAGGACGGCTGAACACTGAAGCTTTCTTT. This encodes CASSYLGRLNTEAFF. This chain links TRBV6-6 with TRBJ1-1, with D uncertain. The V end lost 1 base, the J end lost 0 bases, and 9 bases lay between the germline ends. Germline V gives CDR1 MNHNY, CDR2 SVGAGI (reference sequence). The CDR3 loop spans 15 amino acids.

The CDR3 coding sequence is TGTGCCAGCAGCTCAACTAGCACAGATACGCAGTATTTT. Protein product: CASSSTSTDTQYF. V and J are TRBV7-9 and TRBJ2-3, with D unclear. Trimming took off 4 bases at V and 0 bases at J, with 5 bases between the two ends. Germline CDR1 SEHNR, CDR2 FQNEAQ (reference sequence). This CDR3 is built from 13 residues.

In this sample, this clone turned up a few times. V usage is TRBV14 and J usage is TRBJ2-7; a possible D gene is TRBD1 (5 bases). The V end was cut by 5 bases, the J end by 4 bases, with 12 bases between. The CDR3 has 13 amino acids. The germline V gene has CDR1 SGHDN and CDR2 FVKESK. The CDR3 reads CASSFGGAYEQYF. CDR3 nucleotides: TGTGCCAGCAGCTTCGGTGGGGCGTACGAGCAGTACTTC.

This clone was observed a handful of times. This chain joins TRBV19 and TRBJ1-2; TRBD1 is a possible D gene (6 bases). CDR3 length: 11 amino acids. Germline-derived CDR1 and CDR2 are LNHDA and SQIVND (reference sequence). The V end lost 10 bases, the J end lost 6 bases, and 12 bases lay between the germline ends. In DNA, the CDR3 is TGTGCCACCTTGACAGGCCATGGCTACACCTTC. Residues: CATLTGHGYTF.

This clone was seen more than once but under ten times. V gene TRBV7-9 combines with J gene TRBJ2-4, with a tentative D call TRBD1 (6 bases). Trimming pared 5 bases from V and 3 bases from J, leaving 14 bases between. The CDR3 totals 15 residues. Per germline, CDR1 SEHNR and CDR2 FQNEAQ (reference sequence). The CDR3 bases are TGTGCCAGCAGCCATACCACAGGGAACAAAAACATTCAGTACTTC. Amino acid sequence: CASSHTTGNKNIQYF.

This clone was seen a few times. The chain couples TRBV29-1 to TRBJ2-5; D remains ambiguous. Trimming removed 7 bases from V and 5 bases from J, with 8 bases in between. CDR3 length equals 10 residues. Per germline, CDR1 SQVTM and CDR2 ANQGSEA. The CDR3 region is CSASDETQYF. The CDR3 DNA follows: TGCAGCGCTTCGGATGAGACCCAGTACTTC.

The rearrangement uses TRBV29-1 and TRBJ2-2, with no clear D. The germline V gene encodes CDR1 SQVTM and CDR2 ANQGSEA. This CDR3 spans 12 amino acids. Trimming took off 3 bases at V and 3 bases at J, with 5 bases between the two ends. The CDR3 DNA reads TGCAGCGTTGAGGGGTACACCGGGGAGCTGTTTTTT. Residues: CSVEGYTGELFF.

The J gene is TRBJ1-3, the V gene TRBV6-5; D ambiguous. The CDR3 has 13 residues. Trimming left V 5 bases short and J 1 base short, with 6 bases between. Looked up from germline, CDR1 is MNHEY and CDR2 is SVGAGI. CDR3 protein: CASSPLSGNTIYF. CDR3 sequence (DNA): TGTGCCAGCAGTCCCCTATCTGGAAACACCATATATTTT.

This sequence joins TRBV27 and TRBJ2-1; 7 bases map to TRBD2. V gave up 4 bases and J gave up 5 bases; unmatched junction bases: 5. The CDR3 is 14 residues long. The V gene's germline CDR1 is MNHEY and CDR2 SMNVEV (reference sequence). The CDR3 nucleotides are TGTGCCAGCAGTTGGTCTAGCGGCGACAATGAGCAGTTCTTC. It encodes CASSWSSGDNEQFF.

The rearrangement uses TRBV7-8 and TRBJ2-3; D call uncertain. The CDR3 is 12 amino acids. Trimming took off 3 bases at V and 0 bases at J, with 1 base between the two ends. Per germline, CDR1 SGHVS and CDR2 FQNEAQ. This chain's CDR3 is CASSFSTDTQYF. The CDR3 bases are TGTGCCAGCAGCTTTAGCACAGATACGCAGTATTTT.

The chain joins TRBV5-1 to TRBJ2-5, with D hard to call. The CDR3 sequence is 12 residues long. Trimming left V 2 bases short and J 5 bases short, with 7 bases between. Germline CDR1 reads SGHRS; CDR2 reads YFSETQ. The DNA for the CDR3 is TGCGCCAGCAGCTTCGAAGGGGAGACCCAGTACTTC. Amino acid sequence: CASSFEGETQYF.

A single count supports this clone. The CDR3: CASSQGRGGGYTF. The CDR3 nucleotides read TGTGCCAGCAGCCAAGGTCGAGGGGGTGGCTACACCTTC. The chain employs TRBV13 and TRBJ1-2, with D perhaps TRBD1 (6 bases). The V end was cut by 5 bases, the J end by 7 bases, with 14 bases between. There are 13 residues in the CDR3. Germline V CDR1 and CDR2: PRHDT, FYEKMQ (reference sequence).

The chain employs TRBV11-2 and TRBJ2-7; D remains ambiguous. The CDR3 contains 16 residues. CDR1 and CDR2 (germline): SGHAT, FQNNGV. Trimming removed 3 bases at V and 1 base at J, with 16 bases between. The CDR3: CASSFAPRWGSYEQYF. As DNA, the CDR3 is TGTGCCAGCAGCTTCGCCCCCCGATGGGGTTCCTACGAGCAGTACTTC.

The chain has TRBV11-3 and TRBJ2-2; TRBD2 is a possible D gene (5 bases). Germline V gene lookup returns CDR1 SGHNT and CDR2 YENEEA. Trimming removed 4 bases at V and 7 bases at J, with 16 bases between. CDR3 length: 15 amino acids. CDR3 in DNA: TGTGCCAGCAGCTCATATCTCGAGGAGGACGGGGAGCTGTTTTTT. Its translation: CASSSYLEEDGELFF.

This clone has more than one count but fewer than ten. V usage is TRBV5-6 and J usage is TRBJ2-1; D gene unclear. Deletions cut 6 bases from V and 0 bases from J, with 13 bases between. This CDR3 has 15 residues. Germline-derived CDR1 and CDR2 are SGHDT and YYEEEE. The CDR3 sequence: CASTLGYSSYNEQFF. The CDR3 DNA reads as TGTGCCAGCACCCTCGGTTACAGCTCCTACAATGAGCAGTTCTTC.

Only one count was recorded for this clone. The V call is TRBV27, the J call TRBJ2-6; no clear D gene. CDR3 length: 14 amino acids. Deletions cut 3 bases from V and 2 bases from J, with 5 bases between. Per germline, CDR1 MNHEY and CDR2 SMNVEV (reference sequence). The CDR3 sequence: CASSLVPGANVLTF. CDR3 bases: TGTGCCAGCAGTTTGGTCCCTGGGGCCAACGTCCTGACTTTC.

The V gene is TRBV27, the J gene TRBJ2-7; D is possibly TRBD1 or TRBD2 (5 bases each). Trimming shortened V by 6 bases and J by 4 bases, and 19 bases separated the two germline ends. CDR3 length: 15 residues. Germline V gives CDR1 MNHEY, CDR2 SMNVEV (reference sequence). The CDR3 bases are TGTGCCAGCAGCATGAGGGGCGCCCCACCTTACGAGCAGTACTTC. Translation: CASSMRGAPPYEQYF.

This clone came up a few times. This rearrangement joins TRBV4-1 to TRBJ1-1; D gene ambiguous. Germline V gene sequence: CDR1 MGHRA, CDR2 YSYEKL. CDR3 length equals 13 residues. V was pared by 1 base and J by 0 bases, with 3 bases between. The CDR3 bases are TGCGCCAGCAGCCAAGGGGTGAACACTGAAGCTTTCTTT. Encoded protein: CASSQGVNTEAFF.

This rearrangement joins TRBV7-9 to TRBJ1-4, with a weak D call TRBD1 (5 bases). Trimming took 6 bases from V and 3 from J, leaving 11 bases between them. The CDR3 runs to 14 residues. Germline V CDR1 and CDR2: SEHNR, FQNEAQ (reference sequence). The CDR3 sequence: CASRGRDPNEKLFF. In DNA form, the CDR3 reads TGTGCCAGCAGGGGTCGGGACCCTAATGAAAAACTGTTTTTT. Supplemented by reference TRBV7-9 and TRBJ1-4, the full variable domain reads DTGVSQNPRHKITKRGQNVTFRCDPISEHNRLYWYRQTLGQGPEFLTYFQNEAQLEKSRLLSDRFSAERPKGSFSTLEIQRTEQGDSAMYLCASRGRDPNEKLFFGSGTQLSVL.

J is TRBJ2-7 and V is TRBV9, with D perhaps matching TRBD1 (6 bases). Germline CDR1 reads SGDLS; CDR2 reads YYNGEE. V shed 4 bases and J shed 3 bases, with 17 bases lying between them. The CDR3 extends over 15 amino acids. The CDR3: CASSFRTAPYYEQYF. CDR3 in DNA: TGTGCCAGCAGCTTCCGGACAGCCCCCTACTACGAGCAGTACTTC.

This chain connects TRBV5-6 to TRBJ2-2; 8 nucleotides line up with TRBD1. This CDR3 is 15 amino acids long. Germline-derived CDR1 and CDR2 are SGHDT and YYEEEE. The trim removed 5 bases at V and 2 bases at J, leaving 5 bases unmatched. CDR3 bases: TGTGCCAGCAGGCACAGGGGGACCAACACCGGGGAGCTGTTTTTT. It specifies CASRHRGTNTGELFF.